These 17 T cell receptor beta chains share one sample of origin, sequenced in a study of T cell responses to AZD1222 COVID-19 vaccine. The protocol was immunoSEQ multiplex PCR, while the TCRdb copy is restricted to in-frame clones and leaves out a portion. The sample yields around 100,000 clones, roughly 83% seen once. Here the sequenced sample was peripheral blood, taken on day 0 of AZD1222 vaccination. The receptors were gathered from an adult in good health.

The chain recombines TRBV7-2 with TRBJ1-1; D may be TRBD1 (5 bases). Trimming pared 5 bases from V and 7 bases from J, leaving 14 bases between. The germline V gene has CDR1 SGHTA and CDR2 FQGNSA. The CDR3 is made up of 13 amino acids. CDR3 region: CASSIRQGGEAFF. CDR3 DNA sequence: TGTGCCAGCAGCATAAGGCAGGGAGGTGAAGCTTTCTTT.

There are a few counts of this clone. This sequence joins TRBV3-1 (or the pseudogene TRBV3-2) and TRBJ1-1; possibly TRBD1 for D (6 bases). This CDR3 has 12 amino acids. The ends were cut back, 1 base at V and 10 bases at J, with 10 bases in the middle. Germline V CDR1 and CDR2: LGHDT, YNNKEL (reference sequence). CDR3 nucleotides: TGTGCCAGCAGCCAAGGGTTGACAGGAGCTTTCTTT. This translates into CASSQGLTGAFF.

Comment on this clone: At one of its ends the junction is not consistent with the germline gene, which may arise from a read error. J is TRBJ1-2 and V is TRBV19, with D uncertain. The CDR3 is 15 amino acids. Per the germline V gene, CDR1 is LNHDA and CDR2 is SQIVND (reference sequence). The CDR3 coding sequence is TGTGCCAGTAGTATAGATTCGTGGGCGAACTCTGGCTACACCTTC. It is translated as CASSIDSWANSGYTF.

This chain connects TRBV7-2 to TRBJ1-1; D uncertain. Deletions cut 2 bases from V and 2 bases from J, with 12 bases between. CDR1 is SGHTA and CDR2 is FQGNSA in the germline V gene. The CDR3 loop spans 15 amino acids. The CDR3 here is CASSLSSGINTEAFF. The CDR3 coding sequence is TGTGCCAGCAGCTTAAGCTCCGGGATAAACACTGAAGCTTTCTTT.

The V call is TRBV2, the J call TRBJ1-2; D is unclear. The germline V gene encodes CDR1 SNHLY and CDR2 FYNNEI. The CDR3 sequence is 12 residues long. Trimming shortened V by 5 bases and J by 2 bases, and 6 bases separated the two germline ends. CDR3 sequence: CASSPRNYGYTF. The CDR3 DNA follows: TGTGCCAGCAGTCCGAGGAACTATGGCTACACCTTC.

The chain recombines TRBV28 with TRBJ2-5; 13 nucleotides align to TRBD2. The CDR3 has 17 residues. J lost 5 bases, V lost 3 bases, and 9 bases had no gene match. CDR1 is MDHEN, CDR2 SYDVKM, per germline. The CDR3 spells CASSFGTSGMRGETQYF. CDR3 in DNA: TGTGCCAGCAGTTTTGGGACTAGCGGGATGCGGGGGGAGACCCAGTACTTC.

This clone has a handful of counts. This rearrangement joins TRBV29-1 to TRBJ2-1; the D gene is possibly TRBD2 (6 bases). The length of the CDR3 is 12 residues. Germline V gene data show CDR1 as SQVTM and CDR2 as ANQGSEA. V was clipped by 4 bases and J by 4 bases, with 8 bases between them. The CDR3 sequence: CSVGREYNEQFF. In nucleotides, the CDR3 is TGCAGCGTTGGACGGGAGTACAATGAGCAGTTCTTC.

The chain couples TRBV5-1 to TRBJ2-3; 13 bases are a match to TRBD2. The CDR3 is 16 amino acids. The V gene end was trimmed by 4 bases and the J gene end by 5 bases; junction bases not matched to a gene: 7. The germline CDR1 and CDR2 sequences are SGHRS and YFSETQ. The CDR3 here is CASSPGTSGMVDTQYF. The DNA for the CDR3 is TGCGCCAGCAGCCCTGGGACTAGCGGGATGGTAGATACGCAGTATTTT.

This sequence joins TRBV3-1 (or the pseudogene TRBV3-2) and TRBJ2-5; the match to TRBD2 covers 8 bases. CDR3 length: 14 amino acids. V trimming: 4 bases; J trimming: 1 base; junction bases outside the gene matches: 2. Germline V gives CDR1 LGHDT, CDR2 YNNKEL (reference sequence). This CDR3 is CASSRAGGQETQYF. In DNA, the CDR3 is TGTGCCAGCAGCCGGGCGGGGGGCCAAGAGACCCAGTACTTC.

The rearrangement uses TRBV9 and TRBJ2-2; TRBD2 agrees at 12 bases. The CDR3 runs 17 residues. The V and J ends lost 4 bases and 5 bases, in that order; junction bases with no gene match: 9. Germline assignment: CDR1 SGDLS and CDR2 YYNGEE. The CDR3 DNA is TGTGCCAGCAGCCCTACTAGCGGGAGGACCGGGACCGGGGAGCTGTTTTTT. It yields the protein CASSPTSGRTGTGELFF.

The J gene is TRBJ1-4, the V gene TRBV24-1; no reliable D call. CDR3 size: 14 residues. Per germline, CDR1 KGHDR and CDR2 SFDVKD. The V end lost 4 bases, the J end lost 2 bases, and 7 bases lay between the germline ends. CDR3 residues: CATSEGGTNEKLFF. The CDR3 bases are TGTGCCACCAGTGAGGGTGGGACTAATGAAAAACTGTTTTTT.

The genes are TRBV4-2 and TRBJ1-4; 8 positions match TRBD1. Per the germline V gene, CDR1 is LGHNA and CDR2 is YNFKEQ. The CDR3 is made up of 15 amino acids. The V segment lost 2 bases and the J segment 8 bases; nucleotides outside the gene matches: 7. In DNA form, the CDR3 reads TGTGCCAGCAGCCAACTCCGGGACAGGAGGGAAAAACTGTTTTTT. Translating it yields CASSQLRDRREKLFF.

The gene calls are TRBV5-1 and TRBJ2-3, with D perhaps TRBD1 or TRBD2 (6 bases each). Germline V gives CDR1 SGHRS, CDR2 YFSETQ. The CDR3 runs 15 residues. Between the trimmed V and J ends, which lost 1 base and 6 bases, there was a span of 15 bases. CDR3 DNA sequence: TGCGCCAGCAGCTTGACCGGGGGCCCGCCCGATACGCAGTATTTT. This codes for CASSLTGGPPDTQYF.

The chain combines TRBV5-4 with TRBJ1-2; 11 bases match TRBD1. The CDR3 has 17 residues. Unmatched junction bases numbered 8, after V lost 4 bases and J lost 0 bases. Germline loops: CDR1 SGHNT, CDR2 YYREEE (reference sequence). The CDR3 region is CASSLPGQGGSNYGYTF. The CDR3 coding sequence is TGTGCCAGCAGCCTACCGGGACAGGGGGGATCTAACTATGGCTACACCTTC.

The chain employs TRBV5-6 and TRBJ2-5, with TRBD2 identical over 8 bases. This CDR3 has 14 residues. V shed 4 bases, J shed 2 bases, and the junction held 4 bases outside the gene matches. Per germline, CDR1 SGHDT and CDR2 YYEEEE. CDR3 residues: CASSPGLVQETQYF. In DNA form, the CDR3 reads TGTGCCAGCAGCCCGGGACTAGTACAAGAGACCCAGTACTTC.

V is TRBV6-2 or TRBV6-3 and J is TRBJ2-5; possible D gene TRBD2, 6 bases. The CDR3 totals 17 residues. The germline V gene encodes CDR1 MNHEY and CDR2 SVGEGT. V dropped 6 bases and J dropped 5 bases, with 25 bases sitting between them. The CDR3 loop is CASSRRGDYNQGETQYF. The DNA of the CDR3 is TGTGCCAGCAGCCGGCGGGGTGATTACAACCAAGGGGAGACCCAGTACTTC.

The CDR3 reads CASSLAGTSGVPRRTQYF. CDR3 coding DNA: TGTGCCAGCAGCTTAGCCGGGACTAGCGGGGTCCCGCGCCGGACCCAGTACTTC. This chain connects TRBV7-2 to TRBJ2-5; 13 positions match TRBD2. CDR1 SGHTA and CDR2 FQGNSA come from the germline V gene. V lost 0 bases and J lost 7; bases outside the gene matches: 11. The CDR3 totals 18 residues.